This T cell receptor (beta chain) is from a study of tumor-infiltrating lymphocytes in localized non-small cell lung cancer. This clone has a handful of counts. Its target is not known. Produced via immunoSEQ multiplex PCR; TCRdb's table is partial and in-frame only. The sample shows around 14,000 clones, roughly 76% of them seen only once. Overall study results and limits: Compared with uninvolved lung, tumors showed higher T cell infiltration by TCRbeta sequencing. Each assay used a separate piece of the same tissue. IM1 and IM2 tumors showed no difference in T-cell fraction.

CDR1 and CDR2 (germline): SGHVS, FQNEAQ. Trimming shortened V by 0 bases and J by 6 bases, and 22 bases separated the two germline ends. The CDR3 length is 18 residues. J is TRBJ2-3 and V is TRBV7-8; TRBD2 is a possible D gene (6 bases). Sequenced input: lung tumor tissue. The source of this sequence is a human donor with non-small cell lung cancer. The CDR3 protein is CASSLAGSGTFSGDTQYF. The CDR3 DNA follows: TGTGCCAGCAGCTTAGCAGGATCCGGGACTTTCTCGGGGGATACGCAGTATTTT. Drawing the rest from reference TRBV7-8 and TRBJ2-3, the complete variable domain is GAGVSQSPRYKVAKRGQDVALRCDPISGHVSLFWYQQALGQGPEFLTYFQNEAQLDKSGLPSDRFFAERPEGSVSTLKIQRTQQEDSAVYLCASSLAGSGTFSGDTQYFGPGTRLTVL.